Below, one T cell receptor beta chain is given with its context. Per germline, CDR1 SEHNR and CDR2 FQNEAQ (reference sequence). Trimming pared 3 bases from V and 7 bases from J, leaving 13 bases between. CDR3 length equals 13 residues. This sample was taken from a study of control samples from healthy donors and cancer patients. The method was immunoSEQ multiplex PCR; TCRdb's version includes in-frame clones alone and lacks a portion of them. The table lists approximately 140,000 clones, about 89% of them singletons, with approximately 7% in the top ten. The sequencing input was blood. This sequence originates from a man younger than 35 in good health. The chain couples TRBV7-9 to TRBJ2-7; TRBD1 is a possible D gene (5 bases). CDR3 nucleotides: TGTGCCAGCAGCTTCTTAGGGGTGGGAGAGCAGTACTTC. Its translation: CASSFLGVGEQYF.